The clone carrying this TCR beta chain was seen only once. The method was immunoSEQ multiplex PCR; TCRdb's version includes in-frame clones alone and lacks a portion of them. There are about 85,000 clones in the sample; 80% to 85% occur only once, and about 6.3% lies in the top ten. The sample is drawn from a study of blood T cell repertoires in COVID-19. Study-wide background: Specimens from acute and convalescent COVID-19 originated in the United States, Italy and Spain.

The CDR3 spans 11 residues. V was cut by 1 base and J by 5 bases, with 4 bases left in between. CDR1 and CDR2 from the germline V gene are SGHDT and YYEEEE. Sequenced: peripheral blood. The chain couples TRBV5-6 to TRBJ2-7; D unclear. The sequence derives from a man in his 60s with acute or convalescent COVID-19. The CDR3: CASSLLHEQYF. CDR3 nucleotides: TGTGCCAGCAGCTTGCTACACGAGCAGTACTTC. Based on the CDR3 plus reference TRBV5-6 and TRBJ2-7, the full variable domain is DAGVTQSPTHLIKTRGQQVTLRCSPKSGHDTVSWYQQALGQGPQFIFQYYEEEERQRGNFPDRFSGHQFPNYSSELNVNALLLGDSALYLCASSLLHEQYFGPGTRLTVT.